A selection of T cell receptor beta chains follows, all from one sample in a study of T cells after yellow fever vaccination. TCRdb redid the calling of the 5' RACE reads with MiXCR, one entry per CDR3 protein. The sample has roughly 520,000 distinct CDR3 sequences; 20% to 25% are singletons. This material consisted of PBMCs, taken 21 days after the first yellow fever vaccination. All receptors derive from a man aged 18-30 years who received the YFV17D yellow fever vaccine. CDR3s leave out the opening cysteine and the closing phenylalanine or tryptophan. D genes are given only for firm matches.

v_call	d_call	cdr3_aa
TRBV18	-	ASSTSTDTQY
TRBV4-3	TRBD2	ASSQGLASGAISTDTQY
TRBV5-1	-	ASSPRGRGLSSGANVLT
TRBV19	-	ASLPRNTGELF
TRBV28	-	ASSPGPRIEPQH
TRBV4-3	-	ASSQEYSHPYSYEQY
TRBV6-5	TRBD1	ASSYSGQGSYGYT
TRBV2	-	ASTEGALETQY
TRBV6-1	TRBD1	ASSRRGNSLSNNEQF
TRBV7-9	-	ASSPPGSLGGYT
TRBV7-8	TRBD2	ASSPALAGYNEQF
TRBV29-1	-	SVFAPGYLRYTDTQY
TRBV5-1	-	ASSMSGGAREQY
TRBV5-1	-	ASRKELFVPEQY
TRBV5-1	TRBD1	ASSLPTGGYGETQY
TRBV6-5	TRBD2	ASSYQAGGRDTQY
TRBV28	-	ASRMPYNEQF
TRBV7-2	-	ASSLAVSLNEQY
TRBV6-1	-	ASTFVLTGNSPLH
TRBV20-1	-	SARNGLETQY
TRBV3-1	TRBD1	ASSRVGTGGFISSEPKTGELF
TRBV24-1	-	ATSEQGVGTQY
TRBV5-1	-	ASSLGLDLSTDTQY
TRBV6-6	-	ASSPGARQPQH
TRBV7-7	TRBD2	ASSLSSGGITGELF
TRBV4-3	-	ASSQDHLTDTQY
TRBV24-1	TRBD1	ATSDGTGPKEQF
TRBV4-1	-	ASSRTTMYTDTQY
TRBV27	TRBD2	ASSLAGALEQY
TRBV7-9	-	AWGRGETQY
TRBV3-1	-	ASSQVGGPKDQY
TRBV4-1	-	ASSQVLGEAF
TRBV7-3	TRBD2	ASSLGGAGEDTQY